The 21 T cell receptor beta chains given below trace back to one sample, sequenced in a study of cytomegalovirus exposure and HLA in healthy donors. With 60 Vbeta and 13 Jbeta primers, the PCR was carried out. Assay: immunoSEQ multiplex PCR; the TCRdb copy retains only in-frame clones and omits some. In the table there are fewer than 200,000 clones, more than 80% of which are singletons. Material for sequencing was PBMCs. These receptors were taken from a woman between 18 and 30 years old in good health and CMV-seronegative.

In this sample, this clone turned up once. The chain carries TRBV4-3 and TRBJ2-1, with 8 bases identical to TRBD2. This CDR3 contains 16 residues. Unmatched junction bases numbered 9, after V lost 4 bases and J lost 4 bases. Germline lookup yields CDR1 LGHNA and CDR2 YSLEER. The CDR3 sequence: CASSLGSGGAYNEQFF. CDR3 DNA: TGCGCCAGCAGCCTAGGAAGCGGGGGAGCTTACAATGAGCAGTTCTTC.

The chain recombines TRBV29-1 with TRBJ2-7; D gene unclear. This CDR3 region has 12 residues. V lost 5 bases to trimming and J lost 6 bases, with 14 bases between them. The V gene's germline CDR1 is SQVTM and CDR2 ANQGSEA. The chain's CDR3 is CSVSERVGEQYF. In nucleotides, the CDR3 is TGCAGCGTTTCGGAGAGAGTAGGCGAGCAGTACTTC.

The chain has TRBV14 and TRBJ2-1; D gene unclear. V shed 8 bases and J shed 7 bases, with 12 bases lying between them. From germline, CDR1 is SGHDN and CDR2 FVKESK. CDR3 length: 12 amino acids. CDR3 in DNA: TGTGCCAGCGGCAGTTTTGCAAATGAGCAGTTCTTC. Translated, it gives CASGSFANEQFF.

V and J are TRBV12-5 and TRBJ2-2, with a tentative D call TRBD2 (5 bases). V gave up 5 bases and J gave up 6 bases, with 13 bases separating them. Germline CDR1 reads LGHNT; CDR2 reads FRNRAP. This CDR3 has 14 residues. In nucleotides, the CDR3 is TGTGCTAGTGGTCCACCCTCGGGGTCCGGGGAGCTGTTTTTT. It encodes CASGPPSGSGELFF.

V is TRBV5-6 and J is TRBJ2-6, with 8 positions matching TRBD1. V lost 3 bases and J lost 0; bases outside the gene matches: 5. Germline V lookup: CDR1 SGHDT, CDR2 YYEEEE. The CDR3 extends over 17 amino acids. The CDR3, as DNA: TGTGCCAGCAGCTCGGGACAGGTGCGCTCTGGGGCCAACGTCCTGACTTTC. It specifies CASSSGQVRSGANVLTF.

This clone occurred a few times. V usage is TRBV27 and J usage is TRBJ2-7; 7 bases agree with TRBD1. Trimming took 6 bases from V and 0 from J; bases not matched to a gene: 11. The germline V gene has CDR1 MNHEY and CDR2 SMNVEV (reference sequence). The CDR3 sequence is 16 residues long. The CDR3 sequence: CASRDLGGRSSYEQYF. CDR3 DNA: TGTGCCAGCAGGGATTTAGGGGGCCGAAGCTCCTACGAGCAGTACTTC.

This chain connects TRBV4-1 to TRBJ2-1; tentatively, D is TRBD1 (5 bases). With 2 bases removed from V and 2 bases from J, the gap between germline ends came to 16 bases. Germline assignment: CDR1 MGHRA and CDR2 YSYEKL. This CDR3 region has 17 residues. The CDR3 region is CASSQTSGQWAYNEQFF. DNA for the CDR3: TGCGCCAGCAGCCAAACGAGTGGACAATGGGCCTACAATGAGCAGTTCTTC.

The genes are TRBV27 and TRBJ2-1; TRBD1 matches 7 bases. Germline V gene sequence: CDR1 MNHEY, CDR2 SMNVEV (reference sequence). The V segment lost 5 bases and the J segment 10 bases; nucleotides outside the gene matches: 11. The CDR3 covers 14 residues. As DNA, the CDR3 is TGTGCCAGCAGTACCGACAGGGCTCCAGGCGAGCAGTTCTTC. Its translation: CASSTDRAPGEQFF.

The CDR3 spells CATTLGRSANTGELFF. The DNA of the CDR3 is TGCGCCACCACACTTGGCCGGAGCGCGAACACCGGGGAGCTGTTTTTT. The rearrangement uses TRBV23-1 and TRBJ2-2; no definite D call. TRBV23-1 is designated an ORF whose function remains uncertain. Trimming shortened V by 10 bases and J by 0 bases, and 18 bases separated the two germline ends. The CDR3 is 16 residues long.

This chain uses TRBV2 with TRBJ1-5, with D possibly TRBD1 on 5 matching bases. CDR3 length: 13 amino acids. Germline CDR1 is SNHLY and CDR2 is FYNNEI. V was pared by 7 bases and J by 7 bases, with 14 bases between. The DNA of the CDR3 is TGTGCCAGCAAGGCCCCAGGGATCCAGCCCCAGCATTTT. Its translation is CASKAPGIQPQHF.

J is TRBJ2-1 and V is TRBV18; 11 positions agree with TRBD2. The CDR3 is 16 amino acids. CDR1 KGHSH and CDR2 LQKENI come from the germline V gene. After removal of 4 bases from V and 0 bases from J, the junction contained 2 bases not matched to a gene. CDR3 in amino acids: CASSHTSGSSYNEQFF. CDR3 nucleotides: TGTGCCAGCTCACACACTAGCGGGAGCTCCTACAATGAGCAGTTCTTC.

This clone has only one observation. V gene TRBV28 combines with J gene TRBJ2-7, with 14 bases matching TRBD2. Trimming cost V 3 bases and J 12 bases; bases outside gene matches: 7. Germline CDR1 MDHEN, CDR2 SYDVKM. This CDR3 is built from 14 residues. The CDR3 DNA follows: TGTGCCAGCAGTTTCCTTCCTGGACTAGCGGGAGGGTACTTC. It encodes CASSFLPGLAGGYF. The whole variable domain, remainder taken from reference TRBV28 and TRBJ2-7, is DVKVTQSSRYLVKRTGEKVFLECVQDMDHENMFWYRQDPGLGLRLIYFSYDVKMKEKGDIPEGYSVSREKKERFSLILESASTNQTSMYLCASSFLPGLAGGYFGPGTRLTVT.

This clone showed up just once. This sequence joins TRBV6-1 and TRBJ1-5; no definite D call. Germline CDR1 reads MNHNS; CDR2 reads SASEGT. Trimming cost V 6 bases and J 0 bases, with 6 bases left between them. CDR3 size: 13 residues. CDR3 protein: CASRWSSNQPQHF. Here the CDR3 DNA reads TGTGCCAGCAGGTGGAGTAGCAATCAGCCCCAGCATTTT.

The chain uses TRBV14 and TRBJ2-1; tentatively, D is TRBD2 (5 bases). V lost 7 bases and J 4 bases, leaving 14 bases between the germline ends. Germline-derived CDR1 and CDR2 are SGHDN and FVKESK. CDR3 length equals 14 residues. The DNA for the CDR3 is TGTGCCAGCACCTCCGGGAATCGATACAATGAGCAGTTCTTC. It encodes CASTSGNRYNEQFF. The full variable domain, in which reference TRBV14 and TRBJ2-1 provide the parts outside the CDR3, is EAGVTQFPSHSVIEKGQTVTLRCDPISGHDNLYWYRRVMGKEIKFLLHFVKESKQDESGMPNNRFLAERTGGTYSTLKVQPAELEDSGVYFCASTSGNRYNEQFFGPGTRLTVL.

V is TRBV7-9 and J is TRBJ2-1; D perhaps matches TRBD2 (5 bases). Trimming took 5 bases from V and 0 from J, leaving 14 bases between them. The V gene's germline CDR1 is SEHNR and CDR2 FQNEAQ (reference sequence). There are 16 residues in the CDR3. In DNA, the CDR3 is TGTGCCAGCAGCCTTTTATTAGGGAGCTCCTACAATGAGCAGTTCTTC. Protein product: CASSLLLGSSYNEQFF.

J is TRBJ2-1 and V is TRBV12-2; no check of the table's D call, TRBD1, against the DNA was made. TRBV12-2 is tagged as a pseudogene. This CDR3 is 17 amino acids long. The CDR3 coding sequence is TGTGCAAGTCGACCCCCACCAGGGGGCTGCTCCTACAATGAGCAGTTCTTC. Translation gives CASRPPPGGCSYNEQFF.

This rearrangement joins TRBV28 to TRBJ1-1, with D perhaps matching TRBD1 (5 bases). The CDR3 totals 15 residues. The ends were cut back, 5 bases at V and 2 bases at J, with 15 bases in the middle. Germline values: CDR1 MDHEN, CDR2 SYDVKM. CDR3 loop: CASSAMTVTNTEAFF. The CDR3 nucleotides read TGTGCCAGCAGTGCAATGACAGTTACTAACACTGAAGCTTTCTTT.

The table lists this clone with a few counts. The CDR3 sequence is CASSYRDSSYNEQFF. CDR3 in DNA: TGTGCCAGCAGCTACCGGGACAGCTCCTACAATGAGCAGTTCTTC. The chain links TRBV11-2 to TRBJ2-1; 7 bases map to TRBD1. V lost 4 bases to trimming and J lost 0 bases; unmatched junction nucleotides: 3. Germline V CDR1 and CDR2: SGHAT, FQNNGV. The CDR3 has 15 amino acids.

The J gene is TRBJ2-2, the V gene TRBV11-3; TRBD2 agrees at 9 bases. Trimming took 5 bases from V and 6 from J; bases not matched to a gene: 13. The CDR3 has 17 residues. Germline CDR1 SGHNT, CDR2 YENEEA. The CDR3: CASSIIAGVRLAGELFF. As DNA, the CDR3 is TGTGCCAGCAGCATTATAGCGGGAGTAAGGCTCGCCGGGGAGCTGTTTTTT.

As DNA, the CDR3 is TGTGCCAGCAGCTTAGTGAGTAGCGGGAGGAGCTCCTACAATGAGCAGTTCTTC. The encoded protein is CASSLVSSGRSSYNEQFF. V usage is TRBV7-9 and J usage is TRBJ2-1; 10 bases agree with TRBD2. The CDR3 is 18 amino acids. Germline V CDR1 and CDR2: SEHNR, FQNEAQ (reference sequence). The trim removed 1 base at V and 0 bases at J, leaving 6 bases unmatched.

There are a few counts of this clone. J is TRBJ2-1 and V is TRBV10-3, with 8 positions matching TRBD2. Trimming took 10 bases from V and 2 from J; bases not matched to a gene: 10. Germline-derived CDR1 and CDR2 are ENHRY and SYGVKD. The CDR3 covers 15 residues. The CDR3 is CATRSRGGAYNEQFF. In DNA, the CDR3 is TGTGCCACCCGCTCTCGGGGGGGCGCCTACAATGAGCAGTTCTTC.